This entry lists 30 T cell receptor beta chains sequenced from one sample in a study of vaccination and CD4 T cells after COVID-19. An Oncomine TCR Beta short-read assay was used to sequence the DNA from cultured CD4+ T cells. TCRdb passed the PCR reads through MiXCR, listing each CDR3 protein once. The sample includes about 11,000 distinct CDR3 sequences, about 45% of them seen just once. No antigen has been assigned to these receptors. Sample treatment: roughly ten-day PBMC culture with coronavirus spike peptide pools or control peptides (ViraFEST assay). Sequences were obtained from CD4+ T cells from blood, cultured in vitro. The receptors stem from a human donor who had recovered from COVID-19.

Concerning this clonotype: Germline and junction disagree at one end, which may indicate a read error. The chain links TRBV12-3 or TRBV12-4 to TRBJ1-5; D is unresolved. This CDR3 has 13 amino acids. The CDR3, as DNA: TGTGCCAGCAGACCGTCTACCAATCAGCCCCAGCGTTTT. It codes for CASRPSTNQPQRF.

The chain links TRBV12-5 to TRBJ2-7, with D perhaps being TRBD1 or TRBD2 (6 bases each). The CDR3 covers 13 residues. V was clipped by 3 bases and J by 6 bases, with 12 bases between them. Germline lookup yields CDR1 LGHNT and CDR2 FRNRAP. The CDR3 region has the DNA TGTGCTAGTGGTTTCCTCAGGGGAGGCGAGCAGTACTTC. Its translation is CASGFLRGGEQYF.

This clonotype was observed a few times. The chain uses TRBV2 and TRBJ1-2; D gene uncertain. CDR1 is SNHLY, CDR2 FYNNEI, per germline. V was clipped by 2 bases and J by 2 bases, with 6 bases between them. The CDR3 loop spans 13 amino acids. CDR3 in amino acids: CASSERSNYGYTF. The DNA for the CDR3 is TGTGCCAGCAGTGAAAGGTCCAACTATGGCTACACCTTC. The whole variable domain, remainder taken from reference TRBV2 and TRBJ1-2, is EPEVTQTPSHQVTQMGQEVILRCVPISNHLYFYWYRQILGQKVEFLVSFYNNEISEKSEIFDDQFSVERPDGSNFTLKIRSTKLEDSAMYFCASSERSNYGYTFGSGTRLTVV.

This chain uses TRBV6-1 with TRBJ1-2; 8 bases are a match to TRBD1. Unmatched junction bases numbered 10, after V lost 6 bases and J lost 7 bases. CDR3 size: 14 residues. Germline lookup yields CDR1 MNHNS and CDR2 SASEGT. The CDR3 DNA sequence: TGTGCCAGCAGGGACACAGGGGGAAGGTCTGGCTACACCTTC. Protein product: CASRDTGGRSGYTF.

This clonotype has just a few counts. V usage is TRBV20-1 and J usage is TRBJ1-5, with D maybe TRBD1 (5 bases). Trimming took 0 bases from V and 5 from J, leaving 14 bases between them. The CDR3 spans 15 residues. The germline V gene has CDR1 DFQATT and CDR2 SNEGSKA (reference sequence). CDR3 nucleotides: TGCAGTGCTAGAGATCCCCAGGGCCGGCATCAGCCCCAGCATTTT. It encodes CSARDPQGRHQPQHF.

This clonotype was seen once. The rearrangement uses TRBV5-1 and TRBJ2-4; 13 nucleotides match TRBD2. The CDR3 is 16 residues long. Germline CDR1 SGHRS, CDR2 YFSETQ. The V and J ends lost 4 bases and 5 bases, in that order; junction bases with no gene match: 6. CDR3 region: CASSALGLAGQNIQYF. DNA for the CDR3: TGCGCCAGCAGCGCTTTGGGACTAGCGGGGCAAAACATTCAGTACTTC.

This clonotype was observed a few times. This rearrangement joins TRBV6-2 or TRBV6-3 to TRBJ1-5, with TRBD1 identical over 8 bases. Looked up from germline, CDR1 is MNHEY and CDR2 is SVGEGT. This CDR3 has 13 amino acids. V shed 4 bases, J shed 7 bases, and the junction held 3 bases outside the gene matches. The CDR3 is CASSLQGEQPQHF. DNA of the CDR3: TGTGCCAGCAGTTTACAGGGGGAACAGCCCCAGCATTTT.

Points on this clonotype: Mismatch with germline at one junction end may stem from a read error. The gene calls are TRBV27 and TRBJ2-2; D is undetermined. Germline V CDR1 and CDR2: MNHEY, SMNVEV (reference sequence). The CDR3 spans 14 residues. CDR3 in DNA: TGTTCCAGCAGTCCCGCGACCCACACCGGGGAGCTGTTTTTT. Translation: CSSSPATHTGELFF.

The rearrangement links TRBV19 to TRBJ2-7, with unresolved D. V lost 5 bases and J lost 0, with 8 bases in between. In germline, CDR1 is LNHDA, CDR2 SQIVND (reference sequence). The CDR3 covers 13 residues. This CDR3 is CASSYGPSYEQYF. In DNA form, the CDR3 reads TGTGCCAGTAGTTATGGGCCCTCCTACGAGCAGTACTTC.

The CDR3 sequence is CASIGDRGFGKLFF. The DNA for the CDR3 is TGTGCCAGTATAGGGGACAGGGGGTTCGGAAAACTGTTTTTT. The chain joins TRBV19 to TRBJ1-4; TRBD1 aligns across 11 bases. Germline assignment: CDR1 LNHDA and CDR2 SQIVND (reference sequence). The ends lost 7 bases at V and 10 bases at J; junction bases unmatched: 8. The CDR3 covers 14 residues.

The rearrangement links TRBV24-1 to TRBJ2-5; possibly TRBD2 for D (6 bases). From germline, CDR1 is KGHDR and CDR2 SFDVKD. V dropped 5 bases and J dropped 9 bases, with 18 bases sitting between them. CDR3 length equals 14 residues. Here the CDR3 reads CATSVTGLELAQYF. CDR3 DNA sequence: TGTGCCACCAGTGTTACGGGACTCGAACTGGCCCAGTACTTC.

This clonotype is medium-sized within its sample. V usage is TRBV7-8 and J usage is TRBJ1-1; D is uncertain. This CDR3 comprises 15 residues. Germline V CDR1 and CDR2: SGHVS, FQNEAQ. The V and J ends lost 3 bases and 5 bases respectively, with 16 bases between them. In DNA, the CDR3 is TGTGCCAGCAGCTTGTCAAGGGTTGGGGTAACTGAAGCTTTCTTT. Translation: CASSLSRVGVTEAFF.

The chain joins TRBV2 to TRBJ2-1; D call uncertain. The CDR3 is 15 amino acids. Germline CDR1 reads SNHLY; CDR2 reads FYNNEI. V dropped 5 bases and J dropped 0 bases, with 11 bases sitting between them. The CDR3 protein is CASSTSLSSYNEQFF. The CDR3 DNA is TGTGCCAGCAGTACCAGCCTTAGCTCCTACAATGAGCAGTTCTTC. Full variable domain (outside the CDR3, taken from reference TRBV2 and TRBJ2-1): EPEVTQTPSHQVTQMGQEVILRCVPISNHLYFYWYRQILGQKVEFLVSFYNNEISEKSEIFDDQFSVERPDGSNFTLKIRSTKLEDSAMYFCASSTSLSSYNEQFFGPGTRLTVL.

This clonotype was seen only a few times. The CDR3 sequence is CASSFEGPPNYGYTF. The CDR3, as DNA: TGTGCCAGCAGCTTTGAGGGTCCCCCTAACTATGGCTACACCTTC. This sequence joins TRBV7-8 and TRBJ1-2; D gene uncertain. This CDR3 is built from 15 residues. Germline CDR1 is SGHVS and CDR2 is FQNEAQ. Deletions cut 3 bases from V and 0 bases from J, with 11 bases between.

This clonotype showed up just a few times. The rearrangement links TRBV6-5 to TRBJ2-7; possibly TRBD2 for D (6 bases). The germline V and J ends were trimmed by 2 bases and 6 bases, with 17 bases remaining between them. This CDR3 spans 15 amino acids. CDR1 and CDR2 from the germline V gene are MNHEY and SVGAGI. CDR3 DNA sequence: TGTGCCAGCAGTTACAGTTACGGGGGACGGGGCGAGCAGTACTTC. Translation: CASSYSYGGRGEQYF.

The rearrangement joins TRBV30 to TRBJ1-2; perhaps TRBD1 as D (5 bases). CDR3 length equals 15 residues. V lost 0 bases to trimming and J lost 8 bases, with 19 bases between them. CDR1 and CDR2 (germline): GTSNPN, SVGIG (reference sequence). DNA of the CDR3: TGTGCCTGGAGTGTAGGGCTGGGGGTATCATGGGGCTACACCTTC. Protein: CAWSVGLGVSWGYTF.

The chain couples TRBV10-2 to TRBJ2-2; 14 nucleotides agree with TRBD2. V was clipped by 7 bases and J by 2 bases; unmatched bases: 9. The CDR3 covers 18 residues. Germline CDR1 WSHSY, CDR2 SAAADI. The CDR3 here is CASNRLAGGLYNTGELFF. DNA for the CDR3: TGCGCCAGCAACAGACTAGCGGGGGGGCTGTATAACACCGGGGAGCTGTTTTTT.

CDR3 residues: CASSYNRDTSNEKLFF. CDR3 sequence (DNA): TGTGCCAGCAGTTATAATAGGGACACTTCAAATGAAAAACTGTTTTTT. The rearrangement links TRBV27 to TRBJ1-4; TRBD1 is a possible D gene (6 bases). The CDR3 spans 16 residues. V lost 4 bases and J lost 5, with 17 bases in between. Germline lookup yields CDR1 MNHEY and CDR2 SMNVEV (reference sequence).

The sample holds a few counts of this clonotype. CDR3 region: CAISSGLAEGETQYF. DNA for the CDR3: TGTGCCATCAGTTCGGGACTAGCGGAGGGGGAGACCCAGTACTTC. V and J are TRBV10-3 and TRBJ2-5; 11 bases line up with TRBD2. The CDR3 sequence is 15 residues long. With 5 bases clipped from V and 5 bases from J, the junction kept 7 bases outside the gene matches. The germline V gene has CDR1 ENHRY and CDR2 SYGVKD.

This clonotype was counted between two and nine times. V gene TRBV10-3 combines with J gene TRBJ2-1, with a weak D call TRBD2 (5 bases). This CDR3 comprises 12 residues. Germline CDR1 ENHRY, CDR2 SYGVKD. Trimming took off 7 bases at V and 8 bases at J, with 12 bases between the two ends. CDR3 loop: CAITSSRDEQFF. CDR3 DNA: TGTGCCATCACCTCTAGCCGGGATGAGCAGTTCTTC.

The chain carries TRBV9 and TRBJ1-6, with TRBD1 matching 7 bases. The CDR3 spans 14 residues. In germline, CDR1 is SGDLS, CDR2 YYNGEE. Losses at the gene ends were 0 bases for V and 10 bases for J; bases not matched to a gene: 4. CDR3 in amino acids: CASSVGRGESPLHF. Written as DNA, the CDR3 is TGTGCCAGCAGCGTAGGCAGGGGGGAATCACCCCTCCACTTT. The full variable domain, its missing parts supplied by reference TRBV9 and TRBJ1-6, is DSGVTQTPKHLITATGQRVTLRCSPRSGDLSVYWYQQSLDQGLQFLIQYYNGEERAKGNILERFSAQQFPDLHSELNLSSLELGDSALYFCASSVGRGESPLHFGNGTRLTVT.

The chain couples TRBV20-1 to TRBJ2-2; no reliable D call. Germline loops: CDR1 DFQATT, CDR2 SNEGSKA (reference sequence). V was pared by 0 bases and J by 7 bases, with 24 bases between. The CDR3 is 18 amino acids. CDR3 in amino acids: CSARDAPPGPPGGGELFF. CDR3 in DNA: TGCAGTGCTAGAGATGCCCCCCCGGGCCCACCGGGTGGCGGGGAGCTGTTTTTT.

This clonotype was observed a single time. CDR3 nucleotide sequence: TGTGCCAGCAGTACCGGACGGATCTACGAGCAGTACTTC. Residues: CASSTGRIYEQYF. The genes are TRBV6-1 and TRBJ2-7; D not certain. V lost 5 bases and J 3 bases, leaving 11 bases between the germline ends. This CDR3 region has 13 residues. Germline V gene lookup returns CDR1 MNHNS and CDR2 SASEGT.

This clonotype was seen a handful of times. The chain joins TRBV20-1 to TRBJ2-5; 10 bases are shared with TRBD2. The V and J ends lost 4 bases and 4 bases, in that order; junction bases with no gene match: 9. The germline V gene has CDR1 DFQATT and CDR2 SNEGSKA (reference sequence). The CDR3 is made up of 15 amino acids. The CDR3 is CSAISLAGFGETQYF. CDR3 DNA sequence: TGCAGTGCTATCTCACTAGCGGGGTTCGGAGAGACCCAGTACTTC.

The CDR3 bases are TGTGCCAGCAGCTTAACCGTGACTAATGGAAATGAGCAGTTCTTC. This codes for CASSLTVTNGNEQFF. V and J are TRBV7-2 and TRBJ2-1; D may be TRBD2 (5 bases). The germline gives CDR1 SGHTA, CDR2 FQGNSA. V lost 2 bases and J lost 7, with 15 bases in between. CDR3 length: 15 residues.

The V call is TRBV6-1, the J call TRBJ1-1, with TRBD1 matching 11 bases. The CDR3 contains 15 residues. V trimming: 5 bases; J trimming: 6 bases; junction bases outside the gene matches: 8. Germline-derived CDR1 and CDR2 are MNHNS and SASEGT. In nucleotides, the CDR3 is TGTGCCAGCAGTCAGACTGGACAGGGGGCCTCTGAAGCTTTCTTT. Translating gives CASSQTGQGASEAFF.

The rearrangement joins TRBV7-8 to TRBJ2-2; 8 bases match TRBD1. The CDR3 has 17 amino acids. Per the germline V gene, CDR1 is SGHVS and CDR2 is FQNEAQ. J was trimmed by 0 bases and V by 5 bases; bases with no gene match: 8. CDR3 in amino acids: CASSDLRGPSNTGELFF. The CDR3 DNA sequence: TGTGCCAGCAGCGACCTCAGGGGGCCTTCGAACACCGGGGAGCTGTTTTTT.

The chain combines TRBV7-2 with TRBJ1-2; 9 positions agree with TRBD1. Germline-derived CDR1 and CDR2 are SGHTA and FQGNSA. This CDR3 comprises 14 residues. With V trimmed by 1 base and J by 8 bases, 5 bases remained unmatched. The CDR3 coding sequence is TGTGCCAGCAGCTTAGGGGACAGGGCCGACGGCTACACCTTC. Encoded protein: CASSLGDRADGYTF.

This clonotype was recorded once. The chain uses TRBV11-2 and TRBJ1-3; the D is unclear. The CDR3 extends over 13 amino acids. The germline CDR1 and CDR2 sequences are SGHAT and FQNNGV. Trimming shortened V by 3 bases and J by 9 bases, and 12 bases separated the two germline ends. DNA of the CDR3: TGTGCCAGCAGCTTCTTGCAGGCCACCACCATATATTTT. Translated, it gives CASSFLQATTIYF.

This clonotype was observed a few times. This chain links TRBV19 with TRBJ2-5; the match to TRBD2 covers 11 bases. Losses at the gene ends were 2 bases for V and 2 bases for J; bases not matched to a gene: 7. The CDR3 has 17 residues. Germline lookup yields CDR1 LNHDA and CDR2 SQIVND (reference sequence). CDR3 coding DNA: TGTGCCAGTAGTATATCGGGTCTAGCGGGGGGACAAGAGACCCAGTACTTC. Its protein product is CASSISGLAGGQETQYF.